This section outlines one T cell receptor beta chain sequence together with its context. Participants were aged about 18 to 89 years from around 24 US areas. Exposed participants came across a COVID-19 case within 2 weeks before study entry. These data originate in a study of blood T cell repertoires in COVID-19. Per the germline V gene, CDR1 is SGHRS and CDR2 is YFSETQ. This CDR3 has 17 residues. V was shortened by 2 bases and J by 0 bases, with 16 bases between the two germline ends. Produced via immunoSEQ multiplex PCR; TCRdb's table is partial and in-frame only. Found here are hundreds of thousands of clones, about 90% of them singletons; the top ten hold roughly 16%.

The source of this sequence is a man younger than 40 who had been exposed to COVID-19. Material for sequencing was PBMCs or T cells enriched from blood (not recorded which). The chain combines TRBV5-1 with TRBJ2-3, with a possible D match to TRBD2 (5 bases). The CDR3 nucleotides are TGCGCCAGCAGCTTACCGGACGGGGTTTCTAGCACAGATACGCAGTATTTT. It specifies CASSLPDGVSSTDTQYF. The variable domain in full, completed from reference TRBV5-1 and TRBJ2-3, reads KAGVTQTPRYLIKTRGQQVTLSCSPISGHRSVSWYQQTPGQGLQFLFEYFSETQRNKGNFPGRFSGRQFSNSRSEMNVSTLELGDSALYLCASSLPDGVSSTDTQYFGPGTRLTVL.